The text below deals with one T cell receptor (beta chain). Its specificity is not known. The DNA is omitted, as the CDR3 cannot be located on it reliably, and the CDR3 follows TCRdb's listing. CDR1 and CDR2 (germline): SGDLS, YYNGEE. The CDR3 extends over 20 residues, inclusive of both ends. The data were taken from a study of cytomegalovirus exposure and HLA in healthy donors. Primers for the PCR totalled 60 Vbeta and 13 Jbeta. Assay: immunoSEQ multiplex PCR; the TCRdb copy retains only in-frame clones and omits some. The sample consists of around 110,000 clones, 80% to 85% of them appearing once. The study's findings and limits: Beyond CMV serostatus, there was no information to go on about immune exposure.

The V gene is TRBV9, the J gene TRBJ2-2; TRBD2 was called by the table and not checked on the DNA. This receptor was identified in a woman aged 25 to 45 in good health and CMV-seronegative. Material for sequencing was PBMCs. The CDR3 loop is CASSRGELFFGEGSAGELFF.